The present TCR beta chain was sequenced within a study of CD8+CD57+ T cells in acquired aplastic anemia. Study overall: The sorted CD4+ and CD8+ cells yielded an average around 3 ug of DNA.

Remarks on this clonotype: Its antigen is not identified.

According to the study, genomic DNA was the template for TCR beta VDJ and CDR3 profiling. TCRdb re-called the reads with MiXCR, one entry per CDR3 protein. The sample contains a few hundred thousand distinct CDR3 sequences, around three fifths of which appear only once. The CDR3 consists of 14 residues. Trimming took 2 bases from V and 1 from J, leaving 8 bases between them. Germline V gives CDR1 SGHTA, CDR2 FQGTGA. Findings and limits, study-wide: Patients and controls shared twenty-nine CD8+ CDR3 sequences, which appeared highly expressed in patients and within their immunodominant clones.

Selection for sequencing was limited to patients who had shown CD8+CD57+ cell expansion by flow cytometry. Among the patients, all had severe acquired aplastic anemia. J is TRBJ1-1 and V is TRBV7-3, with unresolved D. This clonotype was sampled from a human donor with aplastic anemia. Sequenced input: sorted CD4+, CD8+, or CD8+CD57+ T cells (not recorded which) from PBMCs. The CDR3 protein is CASSLDFQNTEAFF. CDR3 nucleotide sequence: TGTGCCAGCAGCTTAGATTTCCAGAACACTGAAGCTTTCTTT.